The present TCR beta chain was sequenced within a study of breast tumors, draining lymph nodes, adjacent tissues. TCRdb recomputed calls from the multiplex PCR reads with MiXCR, one row per CDR3 protein. The sample consists of 70,000 to 85,000 distinct CDR3 sequences, 15% to 20% of them appearing once. This CDR3 contains 14 residues. The ends were cut back, 5 bases at V and 5 bases at J, with 19 bases in the middle. Germline-derived CDR1 and CDR2 are DFQATT and SNEGSKA (reference sequence). Samples came from axillary lymph nodes draining the breast cancer. This clonotype was detected ten times or more.

The V call is TRBV20-1, the J call TRBJ2-7; D possibly corresponds to TRBD2 (6 bases). The sequencing input was axillary lymph node tissue. The sequence came from a female donor with breast cancer. Some clones in this sample may be carry-over from other donors' samples. In DNA, the CDR3 is TGCAGTGCTTCGGCCGGGACTTGGACCGACGAGCAGTACTTC. Encoded protein: CSASAGTWTDEQYF.